These 5 T cell receptor beta chains were all obtained from the same sample, sequenced in a study of PD-1 blockade in classical Hodgkin lymphoma. Time point given: cycle 4 day 1 (C4D1), after less than 7 weeks of nivolumab. Relapses following autologous stem cell transplantation were seen in all patients, with brentuximab vedotin exposure varying. Measured with immunoSEQ multiplex PCR; TCRdb has only the in-frame clones, and not every one. The sample has tens of thousands of clones; roughly three quarters are singletons. The sample in question was peripheral blood mononuclear cells (PBMCs), obtained before the fourth cycle of nivolumab. Source of these receptors: a human donor with classical Hodgkin lymphoma.

This clone occurred once. The chain combines TRBV6-6 with TRBJ2-5; D gene ambiguous. Trimming removed 0 bases from V and 5 bases from J, with 7 bases in between. Germline CDR1 reads MNHNY; CDR2 reads SVGAGI (reference sequence). The CDR3 loop spans 13 amino acids. The CDR3 nucleotides read TGTGCCAGCAGTTACTCGGCATGGGAGACCCAGTACTTC. It is translated as CASSYSAWETQYF.

The sample holds a few counts of this clone. The chain employs TRBV7-9 and TRBJ1-1; D may be TRBD1 (5 bases). Germline loops: CDR1 SEHNR, CDR2 FQNEAQ (reference sequence). Deletions cut 3 bases from V and 1 base from J, with 9 bases between. The CDR3 covers 14 residues. The CDR3 reads CASSFSQGNTEAFF. CDR3 in DNA: TGTGCCAGCAGCTTTTCGCAGGGGAACACTGAAGCTTTCTTT. Full variable domain (remainder filled in from reference TRBV7-9 and TRBJ1-1): DTGVSQNPRHKITKRGQNVTFRCDPISEHNRLYWYRQTLGQGPEFLTYFQNEAQLEKSRLLSDRFSAERPKGSFSTLEIQRTEQGDSAMYLCASSFSQGNTEAFFGQGTRLTVV.

This clone appeared a few times. The chain has TRBV21-1 and TRBJ1-1. TRBV21-1 is an annotated pseudogene. The CDR3 length is 21 residues. The CDR3 sequence is CASSKRAELGAQLTENTEAFF. The CDR3 coding sequence is TGTGCCAGCAGCAAAAGGGCCGAACTAGGGGCTCAGTTAACCGAGAACACTGAAGCTTTCTTT.

This chain links TRBV7-2 with TRBJ2-5; perhaps TRBD1 as D (6 bases). Trimming took 5 bases from V and 5 from J, leaving 15 bases between them. Germline-derived CDR1 and CDR2 are SGHTA and FQGNSA. This CDR3 contains 14 residues. This chain's CDR3 is CASSRSGGMETQYF. The CDR3 coding sequence is TGTGCCAGCAGCCGTTCTGGGGGCATGGAGACCCAGTACTTC. Full variable domain (rest looked up from reference TRBV7-2 and TRBJ2-5): GAGVSQSPSNKVTEKGKDVELRCDPISGHTALYWYRQSLGQGLEFLIYFQGNSAPDKSGLPSDRFSAERTGGSVSTLTIQRTQQEDSAVYLCASSRSGGMETQYFGPGTRLLVL.

Points on this clone: Its ends do not fully match the called genes, so a read error is possible. The gene calls are TRBV4-2 and TRBJ1-2, with no clear D. Germline V CDR1 and CDR2: LGHNA, YNFKEQ. The CDR3 has 13 residues. DNA of the CDR3: TGTGCCAGCAACCAAGGGCAGTTCTATGGCTACACCTTC. Protein: CASNQGQFYGYTF.